A selection of T cell receptor beta chains follows, all from one sample in a study of blood T cell repertoires in COVID-19. Data came from immunoSEQ multiplex PCR; TCRdb stores just in-frame clones and leaves some out. The data hold approximately 300,000 clones, with about 85% observed a single time. Sequences were obtained from peripheral blood. These receptors were taken from a woman aged 45-65 years who had recovered from COVID-19. CDR3s include the opening cysteine and the closing phenylalanine or tryptophan. The D gene is left open where the match is weak. Size is omitted from some rows. Given values are once, few, many or a class for expanded clones.

D: -; J: TRBJ2-2; size: many; V: TRBV3-1/TRBV3-2; CDR3: CASSPAGRFTGELFF; DNA: TGTGCCAGCAGCCCGGCCGGCAGGTTCACCGGGGAGCTGTTTTTT
D: TRBD1; J: TRBJ1-5; size: few; V: TRBV9; CDR3: CASSADRWGQPQHF; DNA: TGTGCCAGCAGCGCGGACAGGTGGGGACAGCCCCAGCATTTT
D: -; J: TRBJ1-1; size: -; V: TRBV9; CDR3: CASSVVTAMNTEAFF; DNA: TGTGCCAGCAGCGTAGTGACAGCCATGAACACTGAAGCTTTCTTT
D: TRBD2; J: TRBJ2-3; size: -; V: TRBV4-2; CDR3: CASSQGLAGDTQYF; DNA: TGTGCCAGCAGCCAGGGACTAGCTGGAGATACGCAGTATTTT
D: TRBD2; J: TRBJ2-2; size: -; V: TRBV6-6; CDR3: CASSYLAGANTGELFF; DNA: TGTGCCAGCAGTTACCTAGCGGGAGCGAACACCGGGGAGCTGTTTTTT
D: -; J: TRBJ1-5; size: -; V: TRBV7-2; CDR3: CASSLELSQPQHF; DNA: TGTGCCAGCAGCTTAGAGCTTTCCCAGCCCCAGCATTTT
D: TRBD1; J: TRBJ1-6; size: once; V: TRBV30; CDR3: CAWERYRGFSDNSPLHF; DNA: TGTGCCTGGGAGCGATACAGGGGGTTCTCTGATAATTCACCCCTCCACTTT
D: TRBD1; J: TRBJ1-1; size: -; V: TRBV12-5; CDR3: CASGSWRLLSDRRDNTEAFF; DNA: TGTGCTAGTGGTTCATGGCGTCTCCTGTCGGACAGGCGCGATAACACTGAAGCTTTCTTT
D: -; J: TRBJ1-5; size: -; V: TRBV19; CDR3: CASSPLRAGGNQPQHF; DNA: TGTGCCAGTAGCCCGCTTCGGGCGGGAGGCAATCAGCCCCAGCATTTT
D: -; J: TRBJ1-6; size: -; V: TRBV28; CDR3: CASSIVGGDWTPLHF; DNA: TGTGCCAGCAGTATAGTGGGTGGAGATTGGACACCCCTCCACTTT
D: -; J: TRBJ1-2; size: -; V: TRBV3-1/TRBV3-2; CDR3: CASSQRYGYTF; DNA: TGTGCCAGCAGCCAACGTTATGGCTACACCTTC
D: TRBD1; J: TRBJ1-6; size: -; V: TRBV7-2; CDR3: CASSLVDRGSPLHF; DNA: TGTGCCAGCAGCTTAGTGGACAGGGGTTCACCCCTCCACTTT
D: -; J: TRBJ2-3; size: -; V: TRBV30; CDR3: CAWSATGTPGTDTQYF; DNA: TGTGCCTGGAGCGCAACCGGGACTCCCGGCACAGATACGCAGTATTTT
D: TRBD2; J: TRBJ2-5; size: -; V: TRBV6-2/TRBV6-3; CDR3: CASSYPSGREETQYF; DNA: TGTGCCAGCAGTTACCCTAGCGGGAGGGAAGAGACCCAGTACTTC
D: TRBD2; J: TRBJ2-3; size: -; V: TRBV27; CDR3: CASSLSGTSGINFPGTDTQYF; DNA: TGTGCCAGCAGTTTATCCGGGACTAGCGGTATAAATTTCCCCGGCACAGATACGCAGTATTTT
D: TRBD1; J: TRBJ2-3; size: -; V: TRBV18; CDR3: CASSPRDRGSTDTQYF; DNA: TGTGCCAGCTCACCAAGGGACAGGGGATCGACAGATACGCAGTATTTT
D: -; J: TRBJ1-1; size: once; V: TRBV29-1; CDR3: CSVYPTGRRAMNTEAFF; DNA: TGCAGCGTTTACCCCACGGGGAGGAGAGCCATGAACACTGAAGCTTTCTTT
D: TRBD1; J: TRBJ1-2; size: -; V: TRBV5-4; CDR3: CASSPPGQSHYGYTF; DNA: TGTGCCAGCAGCCCGCCGGGACAGTCTCACTATGGCTACACCTTC
D: -; J: TRBJ2-7; size: -; V: TRBV29-1; CDR3: CSVVREPTYEQYF; DNA: TGCAGCGTTGTGCGGGAACCAACCTACGAGCAGTACTTC
D: -; J: TRBJ2-3; size: few; V: TRBV2; CDR3: CASRTGAVDTQYF; DNA: TGTGCCAGCAGGACAGGCGCGGTAGATACGCAGTATTTT
D: -; J: TRBJ2-3; size: once; V: TRBV9; CDR3: CASSAQGVGTDTQYF; DNA: TGTGCCAGCAGCGCACAGGGAGTGGGAACAGATACGCAGTATTTT
D: TRBD1; J: TRBJ1-4; size: -; V: TRBV28; CDR3: CASSQTGYINEKLFF; DNA: TGTGCCAGCAGCCAGACAGGGTATATTAATGAAAAACTGTTTTTT
D: -; J: TRBJ1-5; size: -; V: TRBV5-6; CDR3: CASSLGSFHALNQPQHF; DNA: TGTGCCAGCAGCTTGGGAAGTTTTCACGCACTTAATCAGCCCCAGCATTTT
D: -; J: TRBJ2-5; size: -; V: TRBV9; CDR3: CASSPGEGRRETQYF; DNA: TGTGCCAGCAGTCCTGGTGAGGGTAGGCGAGAGACCCAGTACTTC
D: TRBD1; J: TRBJ1-2; size: few; V: TRBV7-9; CDR3: CASSLTGQSGYTF; DNA: TGTGCCAGCAGCTTAACGGGACAGAGTGGCTACACCTTC
D: -; J: TRBJ1-3; size: -; V: TRBV25-1; CDR3: CASSEGDISGNTIYF; DNA: TGTGCCAGCAGTGAGGGAGACATCTCTGGAAACACCATATATTTT
D: -; J: TRBJ1-6; size: few; V: TRBV6-5; CDR3: CASSLRGLNSPLHF; DNA: TGTGCCAGCAGCCTCAGGGGTCTTAATTCACCCCTCCACTTT
D: TRBD2; J: TRBJ2-1; size: few; V: TRBV6-2/TRBV6-3; CDR3: CASSPRPGLVSHSYNEQFF; DNA: TGTGCCAGCAGTCCCCGACCGGGACTAGTTAGTCACTCCTACAATGAGCAGTTCTTC
D: TRBD1; J: TRBJ1-1; size: -; V: TRBV19; CDR3: CASSMLDRAGTEAFF; DNA: TGTGCCAGTAGTATGTTAGACAGGGCAGGGACTGAAGCTTTCTTT
D: -; J: TRBJ2-5; size: once; V: TRBV7-8; CDR3: CASSRARETQYF; DNA: TGTGCCAGCAGCAGAGCGCGGGAGACCCAGTACTTC
D: TRBD1; J: TRBJ1-5; size: -; V: TRBV19; CDR3: CASSIGGTDNQPQHF; DNA: TGTGCCAGTAGTATAGGGGGGACAGACAATCAGCCCCAGCATTTT
D: TRBD2; J: TRBJ2-1; size: -; V: TRBV19; CDR3: CASSMGGRRNEQFF; DNA: TGTGCCAGTAGTATGGGAGGGCGGCGCAATGAGCAGTTCTTC
D: -; J: TRBJ1-5; size: -; V: TRBV19; CDR3: CASSRSTGNQPQHF; DNA: TGTGCCAGTAGTAGATCCACAGGGAATCAGCCCCAGCATTTT
D: TRBD1; J: TRBJ2-3; size: -; V: TRBV7-7; CDR3: CASSFYRGRSTDTQYF; DNA: TGTGCTAGCAGCTTCTACAGGGGGCGGAGCACAGATACGCAGTATTTT
D: TRBD2; J: TRBJ2-7; size: -; V: TRBV11-2; CDR3: CASTLAGAGLEQYF; DNA: TGTGCCAGCACGCTAGCGGGAGCGGGGCTCGAGCAGTACTTC